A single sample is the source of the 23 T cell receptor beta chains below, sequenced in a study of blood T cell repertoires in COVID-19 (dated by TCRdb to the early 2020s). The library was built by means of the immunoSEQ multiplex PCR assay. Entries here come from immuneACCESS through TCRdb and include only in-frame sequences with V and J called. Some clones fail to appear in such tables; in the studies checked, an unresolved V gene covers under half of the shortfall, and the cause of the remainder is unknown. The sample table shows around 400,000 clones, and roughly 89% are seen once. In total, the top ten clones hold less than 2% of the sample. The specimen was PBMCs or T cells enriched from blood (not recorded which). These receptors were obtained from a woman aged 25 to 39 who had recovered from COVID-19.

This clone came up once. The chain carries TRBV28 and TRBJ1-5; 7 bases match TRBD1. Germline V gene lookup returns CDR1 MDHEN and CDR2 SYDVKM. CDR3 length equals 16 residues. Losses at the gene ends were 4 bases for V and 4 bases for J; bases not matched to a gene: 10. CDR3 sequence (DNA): TGTGCCAGCAGTTCCGCAACAGGGGCTGATAATCAGCCCCAGCATTTT. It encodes CASSSATGADNQPQHF.

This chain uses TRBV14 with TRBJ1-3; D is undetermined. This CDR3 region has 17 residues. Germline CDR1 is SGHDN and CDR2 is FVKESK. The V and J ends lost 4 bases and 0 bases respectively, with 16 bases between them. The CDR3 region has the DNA TGTGCCAGCAGCCCTTTCGAGGATGACCCCTCTGGAAACACCATATATTTT. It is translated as CASSPFEDDPSGNTIYF. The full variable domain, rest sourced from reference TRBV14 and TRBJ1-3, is EAGVTQFPSHSVIEKGQTVTLRCDPISGHDNLYWYRRVMGKEIKFLLHFVKESKQDESGMPNNRFLAERTGGTYSTLKVQPAELEDSGVYFCASSPFEDDPSGNTIYFGEGSWLTVV.

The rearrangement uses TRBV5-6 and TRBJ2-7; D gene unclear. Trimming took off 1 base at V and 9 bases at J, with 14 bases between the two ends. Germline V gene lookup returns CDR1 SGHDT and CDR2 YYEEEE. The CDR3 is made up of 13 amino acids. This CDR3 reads CASSLLSSPWQYF. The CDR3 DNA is TGTGCCAGCAGCTTGTTGTCTAGTCCTTGGCAGTACTTC. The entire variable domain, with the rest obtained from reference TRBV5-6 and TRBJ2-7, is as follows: DAGVTQSPTHLIKTRGQQVTLRCSPKSGHDTVSWYQQALGQGPQFIFQYYEEEERQRGNFPDRFSGHQFPNYSSELNVNALLLGDSALYLCASSLLSSPWQYFGPGTRLTVT.

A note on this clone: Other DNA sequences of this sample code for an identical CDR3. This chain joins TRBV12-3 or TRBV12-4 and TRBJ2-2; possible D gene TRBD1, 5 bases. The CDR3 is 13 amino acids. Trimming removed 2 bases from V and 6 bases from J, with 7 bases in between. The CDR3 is CASSLKGAGELFF. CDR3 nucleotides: TGTGCCAGCAGTTTAAAAGGGGCCGGGGAGCTGTTTTTT.

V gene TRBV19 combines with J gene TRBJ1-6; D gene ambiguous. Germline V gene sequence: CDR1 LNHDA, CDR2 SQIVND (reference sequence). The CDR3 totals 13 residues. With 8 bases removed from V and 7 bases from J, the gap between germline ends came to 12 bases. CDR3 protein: CASSLGVNSPLHF. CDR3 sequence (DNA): TGTGCCAGTTCTCTCGGGGTCAATTCACCCCTCCACTTT.

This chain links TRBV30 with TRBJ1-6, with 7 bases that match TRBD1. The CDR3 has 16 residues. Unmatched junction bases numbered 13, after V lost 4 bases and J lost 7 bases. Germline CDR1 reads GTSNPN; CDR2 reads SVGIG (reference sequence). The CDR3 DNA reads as TGTGCCTGGACTACCAGTACAGGGGATCGGAATTCACCCCTCCACTTT. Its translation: CAWTTSTGDRNSPLHF.

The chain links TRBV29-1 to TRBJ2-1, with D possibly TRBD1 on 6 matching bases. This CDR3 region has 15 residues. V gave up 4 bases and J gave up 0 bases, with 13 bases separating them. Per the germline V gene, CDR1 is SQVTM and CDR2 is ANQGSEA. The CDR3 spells CSVGAGANSYNEQFF. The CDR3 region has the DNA TGCAGCGTTGGTGCAGGGGCCAACTCCTACAATGAGCAGTTCTTC.

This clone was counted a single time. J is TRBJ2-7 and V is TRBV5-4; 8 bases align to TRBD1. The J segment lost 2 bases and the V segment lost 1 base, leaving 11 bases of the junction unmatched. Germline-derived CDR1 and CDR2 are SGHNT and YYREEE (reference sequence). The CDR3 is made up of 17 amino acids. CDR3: CASSLRMPGTGPYEQYF. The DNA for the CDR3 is TGTGCCAGCAGCTTGAGAATGCCCGGGACAGGACCCTACGAGCAGTACTTC.

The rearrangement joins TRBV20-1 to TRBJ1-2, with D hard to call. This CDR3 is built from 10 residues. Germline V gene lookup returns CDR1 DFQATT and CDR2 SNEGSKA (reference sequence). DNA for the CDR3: TGCATTAGTCCTAACTATGGCTACACCTTC. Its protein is CISPNYGYTF.

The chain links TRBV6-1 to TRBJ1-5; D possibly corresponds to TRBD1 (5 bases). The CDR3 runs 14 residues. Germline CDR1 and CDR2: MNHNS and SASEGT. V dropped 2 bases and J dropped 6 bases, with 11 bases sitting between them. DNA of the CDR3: TGTGCCAGCAGTGAACAGGGATTGGGTCAGCCCCAGCATTTT. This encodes CASSEQGLGQPQHF.

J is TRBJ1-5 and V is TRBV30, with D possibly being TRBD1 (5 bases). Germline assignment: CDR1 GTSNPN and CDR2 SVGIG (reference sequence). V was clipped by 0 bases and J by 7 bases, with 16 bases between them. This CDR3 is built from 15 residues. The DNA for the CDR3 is TGTGCCTGGAGTGTTGGGTCGGGGGTCGGCCAGCCCCAGCATTTT. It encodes CAWSVGSGVGQPQHF.

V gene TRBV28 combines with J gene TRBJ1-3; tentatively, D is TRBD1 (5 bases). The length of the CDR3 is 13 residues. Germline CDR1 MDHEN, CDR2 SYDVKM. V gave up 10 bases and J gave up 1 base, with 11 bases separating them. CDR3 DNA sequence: TGTGCCATAGGGGACTCATCTGGAAACACCATATATTTT. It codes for CAIGDSSGNTIYF.

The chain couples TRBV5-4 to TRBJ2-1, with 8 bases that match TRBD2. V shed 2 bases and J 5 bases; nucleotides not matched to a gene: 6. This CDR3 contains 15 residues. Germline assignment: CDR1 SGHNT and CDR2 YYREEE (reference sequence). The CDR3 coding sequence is TGTGCCAGCAGCTTAGGGACTAGATCGGACAATGAGCAGTTCTTC. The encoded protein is CASSLGTRSDNEQFF.

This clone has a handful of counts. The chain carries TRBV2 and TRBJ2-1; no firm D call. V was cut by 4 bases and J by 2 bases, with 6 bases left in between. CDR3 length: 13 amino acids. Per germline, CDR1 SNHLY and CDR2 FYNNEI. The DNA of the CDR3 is TGTGCCAGCAGTGGGTCAGCCTACAATGAGCAGTTCTTC. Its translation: CASSGSAYNEQFF.

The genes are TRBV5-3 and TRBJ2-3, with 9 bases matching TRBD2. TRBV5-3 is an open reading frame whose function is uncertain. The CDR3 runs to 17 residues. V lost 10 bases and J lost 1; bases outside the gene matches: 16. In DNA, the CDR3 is TGTGCCCTAGCAGCTAGCGGGAAACCACTAGGCACAGATACGCAGTATTTT. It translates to CALAASGKPLGTDTQYF.

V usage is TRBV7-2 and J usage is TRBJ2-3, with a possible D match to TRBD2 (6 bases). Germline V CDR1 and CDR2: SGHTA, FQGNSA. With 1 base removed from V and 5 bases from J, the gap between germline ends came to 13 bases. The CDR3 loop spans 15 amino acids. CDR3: CASSLVSGRGDTQYF. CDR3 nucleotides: TGTGCCAGCAGCTTAGTCTCGGGGCGGGGAGATACGCAGTATTTT.

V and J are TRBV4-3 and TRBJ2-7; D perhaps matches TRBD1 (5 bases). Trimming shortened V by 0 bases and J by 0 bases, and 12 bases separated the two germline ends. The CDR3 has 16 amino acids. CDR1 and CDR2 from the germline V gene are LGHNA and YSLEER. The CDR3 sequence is CASSQDRQGVSYEQYF. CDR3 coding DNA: TGCGCCAGCAGCCAAGATCGGCAGGGTGTCTCCTACGAGCAGTACTTC.

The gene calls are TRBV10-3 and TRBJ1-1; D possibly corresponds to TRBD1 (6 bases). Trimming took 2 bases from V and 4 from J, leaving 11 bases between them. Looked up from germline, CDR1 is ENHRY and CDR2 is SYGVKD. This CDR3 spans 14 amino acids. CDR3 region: CAISENREGTEAFF. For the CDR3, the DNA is TGTGCCATCAGTGAGAACAGGGAGGGCACTGAAGCTTTCTTT.

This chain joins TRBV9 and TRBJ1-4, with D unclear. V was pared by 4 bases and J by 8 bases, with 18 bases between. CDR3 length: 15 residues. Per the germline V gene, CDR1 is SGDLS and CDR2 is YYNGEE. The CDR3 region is CASSPNPPADEKLFF. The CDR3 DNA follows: TGTGCCAGCAGCCCCAACCCCCCAGCGGACGAAAAACTGTTTTTT.

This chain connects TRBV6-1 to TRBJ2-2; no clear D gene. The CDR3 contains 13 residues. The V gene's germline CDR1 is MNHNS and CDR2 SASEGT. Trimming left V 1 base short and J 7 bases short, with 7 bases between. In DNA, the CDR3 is TGTGCCAGCAGTGAAGGTCAAATCGGGGAGCTGTTTTTT. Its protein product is CASSEGQIGELFF.

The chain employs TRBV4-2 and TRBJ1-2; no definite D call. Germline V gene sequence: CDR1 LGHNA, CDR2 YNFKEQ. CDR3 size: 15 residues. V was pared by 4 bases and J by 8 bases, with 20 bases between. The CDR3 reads CASSPRAADPEGYTF. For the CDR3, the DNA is TGTGCCAGCAGCCCTCGTGCGGCCGACCCGGAGGGCTACACCTTC.

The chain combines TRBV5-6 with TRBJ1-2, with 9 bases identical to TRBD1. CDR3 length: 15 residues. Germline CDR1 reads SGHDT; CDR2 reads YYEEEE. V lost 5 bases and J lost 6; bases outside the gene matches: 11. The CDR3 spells CASRKPGTGSDGYTF. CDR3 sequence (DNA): TGTGCCAGCAGGAAACCCGGGACAGGGTCTGATGGCTACACCTTC.

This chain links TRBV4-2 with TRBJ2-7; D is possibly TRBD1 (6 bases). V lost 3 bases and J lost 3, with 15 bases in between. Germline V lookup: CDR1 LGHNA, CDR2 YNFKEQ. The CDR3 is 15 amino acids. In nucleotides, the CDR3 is TGTGCCAGCAGCCACACTCGGGACACCCTCTACGAGCAGTACTTC. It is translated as CASSHTRDTLYEQYF.